This TCR beta chain was retrieved from a study of shared clonotypes between healthy human individuals. TCRdb's table, derived via immunoSEQ multiplex PCR, lists solely in-frame clones and lacks some. The sample lists about 2 million clones, roughly 94% occurring once. The V and J ends lost 5 bases and 6 bases, in that order; junction bases with no gene match: 12. The CDR3 runs to 16 residues. Germline V CDR1 and CDR2: KGHSH, LQKENI. CD8 cells classed as naive were CD45RO-negative and positively selected for CCR7, excluding terminally differentiated effector memory CD45RA+ cells. The clonotype was recovered from a man aged 18 to 30 in good health. The sequencing sample was made of naive CD8+ T cells sorted from blood. V usage is TRBV18 and J usage is TRBJ2-1; 8 positions match TRBD2. CDR3 sequence: CASSSAGGPEFNEQFF. For the CDR3, the DNA is TGTGCCAGCTCATCCGCGGGAGGCCCGGAGTTCAATGAGCAGTTCTTC.